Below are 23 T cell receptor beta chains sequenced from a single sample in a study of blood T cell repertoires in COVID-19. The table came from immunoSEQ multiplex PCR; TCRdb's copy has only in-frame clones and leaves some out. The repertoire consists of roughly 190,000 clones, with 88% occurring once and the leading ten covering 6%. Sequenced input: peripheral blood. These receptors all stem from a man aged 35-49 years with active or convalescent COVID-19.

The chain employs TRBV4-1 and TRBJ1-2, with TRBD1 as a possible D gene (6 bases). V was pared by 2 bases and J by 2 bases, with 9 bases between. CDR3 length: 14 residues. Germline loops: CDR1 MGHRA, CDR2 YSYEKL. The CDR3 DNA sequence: TGCGCCAGCAGCCAACAAACAGGGAACTATGGCTACACCTTC. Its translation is CASSQQTGNYGYTF.

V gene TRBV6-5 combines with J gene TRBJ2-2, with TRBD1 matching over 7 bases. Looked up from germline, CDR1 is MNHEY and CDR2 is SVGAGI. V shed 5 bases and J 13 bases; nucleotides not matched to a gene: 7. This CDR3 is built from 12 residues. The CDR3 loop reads CASSRTGVRLFF. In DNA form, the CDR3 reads TGTGCCAGCAGTCGAACAGGGGTTCGGCTGTTTTTT.

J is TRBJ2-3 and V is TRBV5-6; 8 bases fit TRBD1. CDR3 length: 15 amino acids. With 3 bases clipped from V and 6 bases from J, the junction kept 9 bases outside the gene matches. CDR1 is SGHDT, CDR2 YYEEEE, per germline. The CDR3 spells CASSSGQGRMDTQYF. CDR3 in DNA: TGTGCCAGCAGCTCCGGACAGGGAAGAATGGATACGCAGTATTTT.

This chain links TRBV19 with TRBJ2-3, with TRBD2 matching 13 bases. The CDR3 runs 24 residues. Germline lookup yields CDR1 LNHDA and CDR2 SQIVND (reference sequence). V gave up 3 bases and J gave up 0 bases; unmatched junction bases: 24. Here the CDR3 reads CASSMTRLAGGTDRRPKSTDTQYF. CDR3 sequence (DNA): TGTGCCAGTAGTATGACGCGACTAGCGGGAGGTACAGACAGAAGGCCGAAAAGCACAGATACGCAGTATTTT. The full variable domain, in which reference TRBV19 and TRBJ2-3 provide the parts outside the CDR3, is DGGITQSPKYLFRKEGQNVTLSCEQNLNHDAMYWYRQDPGQGLRLIYYSQIVNDFQKGDIAEGYSVSREKKESFPLTVTSAQKNPTAFYLCASSMTRLAGGTDRRPKSTDTQYFGPGTRLTVL.

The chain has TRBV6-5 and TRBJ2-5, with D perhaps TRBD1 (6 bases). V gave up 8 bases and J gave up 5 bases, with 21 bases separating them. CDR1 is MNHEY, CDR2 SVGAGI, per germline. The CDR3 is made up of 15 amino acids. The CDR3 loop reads CASHLRQVVGETQYF. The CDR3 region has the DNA TGTGCCAGCCACCTAAGACAGGTCGTGGGGGAGACCCAGTACTTC.

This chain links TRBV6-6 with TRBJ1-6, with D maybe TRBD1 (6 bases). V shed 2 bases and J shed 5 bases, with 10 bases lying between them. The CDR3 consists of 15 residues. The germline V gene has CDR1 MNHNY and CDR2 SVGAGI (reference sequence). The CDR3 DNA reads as TGTGCCAGCAGTTACCTGGACAGTAATAATTCACCCCTCCACTTT. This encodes CASSYLDSNNSPLHF.

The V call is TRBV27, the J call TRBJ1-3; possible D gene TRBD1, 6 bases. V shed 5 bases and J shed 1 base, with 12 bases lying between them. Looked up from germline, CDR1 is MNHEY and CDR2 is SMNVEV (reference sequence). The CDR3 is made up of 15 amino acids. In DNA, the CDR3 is TGTGCCAGCAGTGAAAAACAGGGTTCTGGAAACACCATATATTTT. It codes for CASSEKQGSGNTIYF.

The CDR3 loop reads CASSPLALSGNTIYF. As DNA, the CDR3 is TGTGCCAGCAGTCCACTTGCCCTCTCTGGAAACACCATATATTTT. This sequence joins TRBV28 and TRBJ1-3, with no clear D. Between the trimmed V and J ends, which lost 5 bases and 0 bases, there was a span of 11 bases. The germline V gene has CDR1 MDHEN and CDR2 SYDVKM. This CDR3 region has 15 residues.

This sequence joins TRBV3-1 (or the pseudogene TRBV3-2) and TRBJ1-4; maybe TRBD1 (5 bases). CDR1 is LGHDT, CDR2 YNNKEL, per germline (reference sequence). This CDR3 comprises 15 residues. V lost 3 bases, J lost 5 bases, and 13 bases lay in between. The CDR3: CASSQGSGGNEKLFF. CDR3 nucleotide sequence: TGTGCCAGCAGCCAGGGCTCCGGGGGGAATGAAAAACTGTTTTTT.

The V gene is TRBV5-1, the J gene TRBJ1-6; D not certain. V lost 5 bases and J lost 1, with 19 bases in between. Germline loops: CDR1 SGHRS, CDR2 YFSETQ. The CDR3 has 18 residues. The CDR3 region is CASRSGQAPGSYNSPLHF. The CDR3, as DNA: TGCGCCAGCAGATCCGGTCAGGCCCCTGGTTCCTATAATTCACCCCTCCACTTT.

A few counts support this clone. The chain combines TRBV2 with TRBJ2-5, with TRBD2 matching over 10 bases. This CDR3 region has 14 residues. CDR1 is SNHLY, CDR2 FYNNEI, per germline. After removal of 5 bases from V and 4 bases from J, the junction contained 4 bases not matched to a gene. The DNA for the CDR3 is TGTGCCAGCAGTCTAGCGGGAGCGGGAGAGACCCAGTACTTC. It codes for CASSLAGAGETQYF. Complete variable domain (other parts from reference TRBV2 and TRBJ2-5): EPEVTQTPSHQVTQMGQEVILRCVPISNHLYFYWYRQILGQKVEFLVSFYNNEISEKSEIFDDQFSVERPDGSNFTLKIRSTKLEDSAMYFCASSLAGAGETQYFGPGTRLLVL.

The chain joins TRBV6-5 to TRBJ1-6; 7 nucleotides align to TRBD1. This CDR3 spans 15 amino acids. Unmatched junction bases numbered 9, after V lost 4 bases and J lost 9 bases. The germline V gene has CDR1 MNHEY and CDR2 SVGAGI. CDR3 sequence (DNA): TGTGCCAGCAGTTTCCCCGACAGGGAAAGTTCACCCCTCCACTTT. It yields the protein CASSFPDRESSPLHF.

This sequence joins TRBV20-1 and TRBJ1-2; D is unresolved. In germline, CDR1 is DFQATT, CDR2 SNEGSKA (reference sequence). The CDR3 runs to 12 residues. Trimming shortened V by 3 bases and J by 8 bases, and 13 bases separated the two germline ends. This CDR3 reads CSASDTGWGYTF. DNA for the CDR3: TGCAGTGCTAGTGACACGGGTTGGGGCTACACCTTC.

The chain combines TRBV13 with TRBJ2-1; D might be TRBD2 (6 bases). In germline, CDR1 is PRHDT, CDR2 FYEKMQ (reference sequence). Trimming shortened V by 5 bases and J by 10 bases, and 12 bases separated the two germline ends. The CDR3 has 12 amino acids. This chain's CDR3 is CASSPGTREQFF. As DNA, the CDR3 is TGTGCCAGCAGCCCGGGGACTCGGGAGCAGTTCTTC.

This CDR3 is CASSTGQKQETQYF. CDR3 DNA: TGTGCCAGTAGTACCGGACAGAAGCAAGAGACCCAGTACTTC. This sequence joins TRBV19 and TRBJ2-5, with D perhaps matching TRBD1 (6 bases). With 4 bases removed from V and 2 bases from J, the gap between germline ends came to 11 bases. Germline-derived CDR1 and CDR2 are LNHDA and SQIVND (reference sequence). This CDR3 is built from 14 residues.

CDR3 loop: CASSLAELRGTRDQPQHF. DNA for the CDR3: TGTGCCAGCAGCTTAGCGGAATTGAGGGGGACCAGGGATCAGCCCCAGCATTTT. V and J are TRBV7-8 and TRBJ1-5; weak D call: TRBD1 (6 bases). Trimming shortened V by 0 bases and J by 5 bases, and 20 bases separated the two germline ends. Per germline, CDR1 SGHVS and CDR2 FQNEAQ. This CDR3 contains 18 residues.

CDR3 residues: CASSFGTGGIGYTF. The DNA of the CDR3 is TGTGCCAGCAGTTTCGGGACAGGGGGCATTGGCTACACCTTC. V gene TRBV28 combines with J gene TRBJ1-2; 12 bases agree with TRBD1. This CDR3 is built from 14 residues. V lost 3 bases and J lost 7; bases outside the gene matches: 3. Germline V gene sequence: CDR1 MDHEN, CDR2 SYDVKM.

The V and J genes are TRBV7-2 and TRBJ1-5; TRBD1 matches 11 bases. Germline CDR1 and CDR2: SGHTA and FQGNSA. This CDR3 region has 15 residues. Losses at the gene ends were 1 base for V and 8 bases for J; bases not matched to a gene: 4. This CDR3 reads CASSLGTGGLEPQHF. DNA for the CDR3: TGTGCCAGCAGCTTAGGGACAGGGGGCTTAGAGCCCCAGCATTTT.

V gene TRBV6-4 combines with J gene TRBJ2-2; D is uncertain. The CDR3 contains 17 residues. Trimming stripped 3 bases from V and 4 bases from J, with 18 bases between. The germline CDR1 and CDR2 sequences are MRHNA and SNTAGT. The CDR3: CASSEYSLNRGTGELFF. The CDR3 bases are TGTGCCAGCAGTGAGTATAGCTTGAACCGTGGCACCGGGGAGCTGTTTTTT.

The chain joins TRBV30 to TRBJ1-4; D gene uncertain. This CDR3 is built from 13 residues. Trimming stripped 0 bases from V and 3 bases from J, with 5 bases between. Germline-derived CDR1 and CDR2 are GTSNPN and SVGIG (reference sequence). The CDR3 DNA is TGTGCCTGGAGTGTACAACCTAATGAAAAACTGTTTTTT. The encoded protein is CAWSVQPNEKLFF.

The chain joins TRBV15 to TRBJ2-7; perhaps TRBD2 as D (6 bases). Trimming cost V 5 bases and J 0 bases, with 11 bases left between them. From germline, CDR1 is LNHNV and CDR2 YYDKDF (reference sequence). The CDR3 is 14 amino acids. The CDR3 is CATSGGGSSYEQYF. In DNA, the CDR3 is TGTGCCACCAGCGGAGGAGGGAGCTCCTACGAGCAGTACTTC.

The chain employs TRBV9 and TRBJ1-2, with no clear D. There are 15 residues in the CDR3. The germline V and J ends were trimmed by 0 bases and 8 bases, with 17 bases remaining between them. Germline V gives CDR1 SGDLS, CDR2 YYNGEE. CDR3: CASSVAIEGFGGYTF. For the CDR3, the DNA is TGTGCCAGCAGCGTAGCTATAGAGGGTTTTGGAGGCTACACCTTC.

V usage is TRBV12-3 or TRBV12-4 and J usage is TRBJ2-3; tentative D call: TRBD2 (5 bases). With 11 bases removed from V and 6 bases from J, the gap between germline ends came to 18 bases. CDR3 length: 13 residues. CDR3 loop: CASQRDQRDTQYF. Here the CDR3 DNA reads TGTGCCTCTCAACGGGATCAAAGGGATACGCAGTATTTT.